This TCR beta chain was obtained from a study of T cells in Graves' hyperthyroidism and ophthalmopathy. Study summary: Staff took peripheral blood when the initial diagnosis was made, before any treatment began.

Trimming removed 7 bases from V and 4 bases from J; junction bases left unmatched: 5. Germline CDR1 reads SQVTM; CDR2 reads ANQGSEA. The CDR3 is 13 amino acids. Researchers took RNA transcripts and amplified the TCR beta CDR3 regions from them. HTBI primers were used for first-round RT-PCR of the TCR CDR3. From the multiplex PCR reads, TCRdb called clonotypes with MiXCR, one entry per CDR3 protein. The table lists roughly 570,000 distinct CDR3 sequences, about 15% of them singletons. The chain employs TRBV29-1 and TRBJ2-3; 10 bases fit TRBD2. Sequencing was done on a sample of blood. The clonotype originates from a woman aged 30 to 39 with Graves' hyperthyroidism. CDR3 sequence (DNA): TGCAGCGGGAGCGGGAGGGGGGCAGATACGCAGTATTTT. Translated, it gives CSGSGRGADTQYF.